This T cell receptor beta chain was captured by sequencing in a study of blood T cell repertoires in COVID-19. Study in general: The United States, Italy and Spain provided the acute and convalescent COVID-19 samples. Nucleic acid was either cDNA or gDNA, and it came from T cells, B-cell-depleted T cells, or PBMCs.

Per the original data handling: Nucleated cell number was recorded as an estimate derived from reference gene primer amplification. Produced via immunoSEQ multiplex PCR; TCRdb's table is partial and in-frame only. V and J calls and clone size are given by that table; D and trimming were obtained from the DNA. The sample consists of about 280,000 clones, around 90% of them appearing once. In its sample, this clone was seen a few times. The receptor was derived from a middle-aged woman who had recovered from COVID-19. Sample: peripheral blood.

CDR3 amino acids: CASSLRGAAGQETQYF. The CDR3 region has the DNA TGTGCCAGCAGCTTACGGGGGGCAGCGGGGCAAGAGACCCAGTACTTC. V and J are TRBV13 and TRBJ2-5, with D tentatively TRBD2 (7 bases). Germline CDR1 PRHDT, CDR2 FYEKMQ (reference sequence). CDR3 size: 16 residues. Trimming stripped 2 bases from V and 2 bases from J, with 15 bases between.